Sequencing of this T cell receptor (beta chain) was carried out in a study of cytomegalovirus exposure and HLA in healthy donors. Here immunoSEQ multiplex PCR was the method, and the copy in TCRdb shows in-frame clones only, minus some. The sample carries under 400,000 clones, 80% to 90% recorded once. Notes on this clone: Its antigen remains unknown.

Study results and caveats: The TCR clusters that emerged in the first cohort tended, a later analysis found, to co-occur in the 120 or so validation repertoires.

Sequencing was carried out using PBMCs. This TCR derives from a woman between 18 and 29 years old in good health and CMV-seronegative.

This CDR3 is CASSSDRGRTTWYGYTF. The CDR3 nucleotides are TGTGCCAGCAGCTCGGACAGGGGGCGAACAACGTGGTATGGCTACACCTTC. The chain uses TRBV7-8 and TRBJ1-2; 11 bases match TRBD1. The CDR3 length is 17 residues. V dropped 4 bases and J dropped 5; count of bases not matched to a gene: 12. Germline CDR1 is SGHVS and CDR2 is FQNEAQ. The entire variable domain, with the rest obtained from reference TRBV7-8 and TRBJ1-2, is as follows: GAGVSQSPRYKVAKRGQDVALRCDPISGHVSLFWYQQALGQGPEFLTYFQNEAQLDKSGLPSDRFFAERPEGSVSTLKIQRTQQEDSAVYLCASSSDRGRTTWYGYTFGSGTRLTVV.